Each of the 13 T cell receptor beta chains below was sequenced from the same sample in a study of blood T cell repertoires in COVID-19. Sequenced by immunoSEQ multiplex PCR; TCRdb stores in-frame clones only, minus some. Among 430,000 or so clones listed, more than 70% were seen once. The sequenced sample was PBMCs or T cells enriched from blood (not recorded which). These receptors all stem from a woman younger than 35 who had been exposed to COVID-19.

This chain links TRBV18 with TRBJ2-1; TRBD1 agrees at 7 bases. J was trimmed by 3 bases and V by 2 bases; bases with no gene match: 7. The CDR3 runs 16 residues. CDR1 KGHSH and CDR2 LQKENI come from the germline V gene. CDR3 nucleotide sequence: TGTGCCAGCTCACCAAGGTCCCGGGACAGCTACAATGAGCAGTTCTTC. Translation gives CASSPRSRDSYNEQFF.

The chain couples TRBV19 to TRBJ1-6, with D perhaps matching TRBD1 (5 bases). Deletions cut 6 bases from V and 5 bases from J, with 14 bases between. This CDR3 is 15 amino acids long. The germline CDR1 and CDR2 sequences are LNHDA and SQIVND (reference sequence). The chain's CDR3 is CASRISRAHNSPLHF. DNA of the CDR3: TGTGCCAGTAGGATAAGCAGGGCCCATAATTCACCCCTCCACTTT.

This chain uses TRBV7-2 with TRBJ2-3; no clear D. The germline V gene encodes CDR1 SGHTA and CDR2 FQGNSA. The CDR3 sequence is 16 residues long. V was shortened by 1 base and J by 0 bases, with 11 bases between the two germline ends. The CDR3 here is CASSLGPRRSTDTQYF. The DNA for the CDR3 is TGTGCCAGCAGCTTAGGGCCTAGGCGTAGCACAGATACGCAGTATTTT.

The CDR3 here is CASRARSIVAGGANTGELFF. For the CDR3, the DNA is TGTGCCAGTAGGGCCCGCTCCATCGTAGCGGGAGGGGCGAACACCGGGGAGCTGTTTTTT. This chain connects TRBV19 to TRBJ2-2; 11 bases fit TRBD2. Looked up from germline, CDR1 is LNHDA and CDR2 is SQIVND (reference sequence). The ends lost 6 bases at V and 0 bases at J; junction bases unmatched: 15. The CDR3 loop spans 20 amino acids.

This clone was recorded a few times. The rearrangement joins TRBV28 to TRBJ1-3, with a weak D call TRBD1 (6 bases). V gave up 2 bases and J gave up 4 bases, with 15 bases separating them. Per the germline V gene, CDR1 is MDHEN and CDR2 is SYDVKM. This CDR3 contains 16 residues. The CDR3 protein is CASSLGQTGPGNTIYF. For the CDR3, the DNA is TGTGCCAGCAGTTTAGGGCAGACAGGACCGGGAAACACCATATATTTT.

V usage is TRBV5-1 and J usage is TRBJ2-1; TRBD2 agrees at 7 bases. This CDR3 region has 15 residues. Unmatched junction bases numbered 13, after V lost 5 bases and J lost 8 bases. The germline V gene has CDR1 SGHRS and CDR2 YFSETQ. The CDR3 sequence: CASRSLAGAADEQFF. As DNA, the CDR3 is TGCGCCAGCAGATCTCTGGCGGGAGCCGCGGATGAGCAGTTCTTC.

This chain joins TRBV28 and TRBJ2-7; 10 nucleotides agree with TRBD1. Germline V gene sequence: CDR1 MDHEN, CDR2 SYDVKM. The CDR3 consists of 13 residues. Trimming at V came to 5 bases and at J to 5 bases, leaving 3 bases not matched to a gene. This CDR3 reads CASSKDRGDEQYF. In DNA, the CDR3 is TGTGCCAGCAGTAAGGACAGGGGGGACGAGCAGTACTTC.

Only one count was recorded for this clone. The chain couples TRBV7-9 to TRBJ2-1; TRBD1 matches at 10 bases. With 5 bases clipped from V and 7 bases from J, the junction kept 5 bases outside the gene matches. Germline CDR1 is SEHNR and CDR2 is FQNEAQ (reference sequence). The CDR3 sequence is 14 residues long. CDR3 in DNA: TGTGCCAGCAGCCTGAGGACAGGGGGAAATGAGCAGTTCTTC. The encoded protein is CASSLRTGGNEQFF.

The chain joins TRBV2 to TRBJ1-4; tentatively, D is TRBD1 (5 bases). V lost 8 bases, J lost 2 bases, and 9 bases lay in between. Germline CDR1 is SNHLY and CDR2 is FYNNEI. The CDR3 length is 13 residues. The CDR3 reads CASLRGTNEKLFF. Here the CDR3 DNA reads TGTGCCAGCTTACGGGGGACTAATGAAAAACTGTTTTTT.

This rearrangement joins TRBV21-1 to TRBJ2-4; the DNA was not compared with TRBD1, the D call given in the table. TRBV21-1 is classified as a pseudogene. The CDR3 has 18 residues. CDR3 bases: TGTGCCAGCAGCAAAGCGTGGACAGGGAGGTATGGCAAAAACATTCAGTACTTC. Residues: CASSKAWTGRYGKNIQYF.

The chain couples TRBV6-5 to TRBJ1-1; D perhaps matches TRBD1 (5 bases). There are 15 residues in the CDR3. The V end lost 2 bases, the J end lost 0 bases, and 10 bases lay between the germline ends. Germline CDR1 and CDR2: MNHEY and SVGAGI. CDR3 DNA: TGTGCCAGCAGTTACAAGGGGCTGATGAACACTGAAGCTTTCTTT. Encoded protein: CASSYKGLMNTEAFF.

The chain combines TRBV7-9 with TRBJ1-6, with D tentatively TRBD1 (6 bases). This CDR3 contains 19 residues. Trimming cost V 0 bases and J 8 bases, with 23 bases left between them. From germline, CDR1 is SEHNR and CDR2 FQNEAQ (reference sequence). The CDR3 loop is CASSLAHGARGSLDSPLHF. The CDR3 nucleotides are TGTGCCAGCAGCTTAGCGCATGGAGCCAGGGGCAGTTTAGATTCACCCCTCCACTTT.

The rearrangement joins TRBV18 to TRBJ1-5; no clear D gene. The CDR3 contains 16 residues. V lost 3 bases and J lost 4, with 16 bases in between. Germline V gene data show CDR1 as KGHSH and CDR2 as LQKENI. CDR3 region: CASSPGEGNRNQPQHF. Written as DNA, the CDR3 is TGTGCCAGCTCACCGGGCGAGGGTAATCGGAATCAGCCCCAGCATTTT.